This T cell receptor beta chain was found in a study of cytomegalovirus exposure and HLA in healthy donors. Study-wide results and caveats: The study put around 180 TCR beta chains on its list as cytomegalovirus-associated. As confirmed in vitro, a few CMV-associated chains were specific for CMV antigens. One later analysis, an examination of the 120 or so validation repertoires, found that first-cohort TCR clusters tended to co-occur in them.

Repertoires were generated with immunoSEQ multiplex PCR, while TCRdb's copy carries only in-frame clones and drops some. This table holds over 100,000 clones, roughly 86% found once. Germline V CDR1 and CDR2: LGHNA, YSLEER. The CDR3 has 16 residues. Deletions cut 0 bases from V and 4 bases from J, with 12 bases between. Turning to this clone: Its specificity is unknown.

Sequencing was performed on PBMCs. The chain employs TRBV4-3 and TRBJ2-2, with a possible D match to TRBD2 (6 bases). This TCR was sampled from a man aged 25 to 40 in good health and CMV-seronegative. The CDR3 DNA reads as TGCGCCAGCAGCCAAGAAGTAGCGGCGGTCACCGGGGAGCTGTTTTTT. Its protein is CASSQEVAAVTGELFF.